A single sample gave rise to the 20 T cell receptor beta chains below, sequenced in a study. One entry per CDR3 protein results from TCRdb running MiXCR on the 5' RACE reads. The table shows more than 6,500 distinct CDR3 sequences, with less than 45% occurring only once. Source material: tumor-infiltrating memory CD4+ T cells sorted from the breast tumor. Subset meaning: memory CD4+ T cells, CD4+CD45RO+CD25-. These receptors were taken from a female donor with breast cancer.

The CDR3 loop is CASSLGLAGGSYNEQFF. DNA for the CDR3: TGCGCCAGCAGCTTGGGACTAGCGGGAGGTTCCTACAATGAGCAGTTCTTC. The chain links TRBV5-1 to TRBJ2-1; 13 nucleotides line up with TRBD2. Trimming removed 0 bases from V and 1 base from J; junction bases left unmatched: 1. This CDR3 has 17 residues. Germline V gene data show CDR1 as SGHRS and CDR2 as YFSETQ.

By its share, this clonotype is medium-sized (0.01 to 0.1%). The J gene is TRBJ1-2, the V gene TRBV7-9; D ambiguous. Germline assignment: CDR1 SEHNR and CDR2 FQNEAQ (reference sequence). The CDR3 is made up of 16 amino acids. V was trimmed by 5 bases and J by 5 bases, leaving 21 bases between them. CDR3 sequence reads: CASSPVGVGSNYGYTF. CDR3 nucleotides: TGTGCCAGCAGCCCCGTCGGTGTAGGGAGCAATTATGGCTACACCTTC.

Details on this clonotype: Because it lacks the conserved phenylalanine or tryptophan at the end, this CDR3 is likely a read error. This chain links TRBV28 with TRBJ1-1; tentatively, D is TRBD1 (5 bases). Germline V gene sequence: CDR1 MDHEN, CDR2 SYDVKM. CDR3 size: 15 residues. Trimming cost V 7 bases and J 3 bases, with 18 bases left between them. CDR3 in amino acids: CASKLGGTYDTEAFL. CDR3 nucleotide sequence: TGTGCCAGCAAGCTCGGGGGGACGTACGACACTGAAGCTTTCCTT.

The chain links TRBV20-1 to TRBJ2-3; D is unresolved. V was pared by 1 base and J by 4 bases, with 9 bases between. Germline V CDR1 and CDR2: DFQATT, SNEGSKA (reference sequence). The CDR3 runs 13 residues. CDR3 nucleotides: TGCAGTGCTAGAGGTCCCCCCGCAGATACGCAGTATTTT. Amino acid sequence: CSARGPPADTQYF.

The CDR3 DNA reads TGTGCCTGGAGTTCGCCCGGGCCAGCTTTCTTT. Translating gives CAWSSPGPAFF. The chain is built from TRBV30 and TRBJ1-1; unclear D gene. This CDR3 has 11 residues. Between the trimmed V and J ends, which lost 2 bases and 10 bases, there was a span of 11 bases. Per the germline V gene, CDR1 is GTSNPN and CDR2 is SVGIG (reference sequence).

Sample share makes this clonotype medium-sized (0.01 to 0.1%). The chain recombines TRBV5-4 with TRBJ2-7; D remains ambiguous. Germline CDR1 SGHNT, CDR2 YYREEE (reference sequence). Trimming cost V 0 bases and J 2 bases, with 9 bases left between them. This CDR3 has 14 residues. The CDR3 sequence is CASSLGGRTYEQYF. As DNA, the CDR3 is TGTGCCAGCAGCTTGGGAGGCAGGACCTACGAGCAGTACTTC.

This clonotype was detected ten times or more. The DNA is omitted, as the CDR3 cannot be located on it reliably, and the CDR3 follows TCRdb's listing. The chain combines TRBV24-1 with TRBJ1-2. The CDR3 length is 12 residues, termini included. Germline CDR1 KGHDR, CDR2 SFDVKD. The CDR3 spells CATSDFGDGYTF.

This chain uses TRBV5-1 with TRBJ2-7; no definite D call. The CDR3 consists of 13 residues. Trimming stripped 2 bases from V and 3 bases from J, with 9 bases between. The V gene's germline CDR1 is SGHRS and CDR2 YFSETQ. CDR3 in DNA: TGCGCCAGCAGCTTAGGGTTAGACTACGAGCAGTACTTC. Translating it yields CASSLGLDYEQYF.

The chain carries TRBV11-3 and TRBJ2-4, with TRBD1 matching over 7 bases. J was trimmed by 8 bases and V by 7 bases; bases with no gene match: 8. Germline assignment: CDR1 SGHNT and CDR2 YENEEA. CDR3 length: 13 amino acids. In DNA form, the CDR3 reads TGTGCCAGCAACCGACAGGGTGGGGACATTCAGTACTTC. As protein: CASNRQGGDIQYF.

This clonotype rates as medium-sized (0.01 to 0.1%). The chain links TRBV12-3 or TRBV12-4 to TRBJ2-1; TRBD2 matches at 9 bases. This CDR3 contains 14 residues. V shed 3 bases and J 9 bases; nucleotides not matched to a gene: 6. The chain's CDR3 is CASSLAGGTIEQFF. The CDR3 bases are TGTGCCAGCAGTTTGGCGGGGGGGACGATTGAGCAGTTCTTC.

This clonotype was found a few times. The chain employs TRBV7-9 and TRBJ2-1; D not certain. The germline gives CDR1 SEHNR, CDR2 FQNEAQ (reference sequence). This CDR3 contains 14 residues. Trimming cost V 1 base and J 5 bases, with 9 bases left between them. CDR3 in DNA: TGTGCCAGCAGCTTAGGTCAGTGGCACAATGAGCAGTTCTTC. It specifies CASSLGQWHNEQFF.

This clonotype showed up many times. The rearrangement uses TRBV5-6 and TRBJ2-5; D is ambiguous. V shed 0 bases and J shed 4 bases, with 7 bases lying between them. The CDR3 has 13 amino acids. The germline V gene encodes CDR1 SGHDT and CDR2 YYEEEE. The CDR3 bases are TGTGCCAGCAGCTTGGTTCAGGTAGAGACCCAGTACTTC. This translates into CASSLVQVETQYF.

About this clonotype: A read error may explain this, as a much larger clone is one base away. The chain is built from TRBV28 and TRBJ1-4, with D possibly matching TRBD1 (6 bases). CDR1 and CDR2 (germline): MDHEN, SYDVKM. There are 15 residues in the CDR3. V was shortened by 1 base and J by 8 bases, with 14 bases between the two germline ends. As DNA, the CDR3 is TGTGCCAGCAGTTTATCCGGGACATGGGTGGAAAAACTGTTTTTT. As protein: CASSLSGTWVEKLFF.

V usage is TRBV9 and J usage is TRBJ1-4; 7 bases fit TRBD1. The junction had 7 bases not matched to a gene; V was cut back by 0 bases and J by 8 bases. This CDR3 has 15 amino acids. Germline V gives CDR1 SGDLS, CDR2 YYNGEE. CDR3: CASSVGGTVGEKLFF. CDR3 nucleotides: TGTGCCAGCAGCGTAGGGGGGACAGTCGGAGAAAAACTGTTTTTT.

By its share, this clonotype is medium-sized (0.01 to 0.1%). The CDR3 loop reads CASSQVDQGSETQYF. The CDR3 bases are TGTGCCAGCAGCCAAGTCGACCAGGGGTCGGAGACCCAGTACTTC. This chain joins TRBV4-2 and TRBJ2-5; D is possibly TRBD1 (6 bases). The germline CDR1 and CDR2 sequences are LGHNA and YNFKEQ. The V and J ends lost 1 base and 5 bases respectively, with 14 bases between them. The CDR3 covers 15 residues.

Here the CDR3 DNA reads TGCGCCAGCAGCCCTATGGGACACCCCTACGAGCAGTACTTC. Its protein product is CASSPMGHPYEQYF. The chain carries TRBV5-1 and TRBJ2-7, with D possibly TRBD1 on 6 matching bases. The germline gives CDR1 SGHRS, CDR2 YFSETQ. This CDR3 comprises 14 residues. Trimming removed 4 bases at V and 2 bases at J, with 13 bases between. The full variable domain, rest sourced from reference TRBV5-1 and TRBJ2-7, is KAGVTQTPRYLIKTRGQQVTLSCSPISGHRSVSWYQQTPGQGLQFLFEYFSETQRNKGNFPGRFSGRQFSNSRSEMNVSTLELGDSALYLCASSPMGHPYEQYFGPGTRLTVT.

Sample share makes this clonotype medium-sized. CDR3 loop: CASSDRVNTEAFF. CDR3 nucleotides: TGTGCCAGCAGCGACAGGGTGAACACTGAAGCTTTCTTT. The J gene is TRBJ1-1, the V gene TRBV7-2; 7 bases match TRBD1. Germline V lookup: CDR1 SGHTA, CDR2 FQGNSA. The V and J ends lost 5 bases and 0 bases, in that order; junction bases with no gene match: 0. CDR3 length equals 13 residues.

This sequence joins TRBV6-5 and TRBJ2-1; D might be TRBD2 (6 bases). This CDR3 region has 11 residues. Trimming pared 9 bases from V and 8 bases from J, leaving 11 bases between. The germline V gene has CDR1 MNHEY and CDR2 SVGAGI. The CDR3 loop is CASGTLHEQFF. CDR3 bases: TGTGCCAGTGGGACTCTTCATGAGCAGTTCTTC.

Points on this clonotype: Sequence at one end of the junction differs from germline and may be a read error. The V and J genes are TRBV28 and TRBJ1-5; perhaps TRBD1 as D (5 bases). Germline V gene lookup returns CDR1 MDHEN and CDR2 SYDVKM. The CDR3 consists of 13 residues. This CDR3 is CASRSSGDQHQHF. As DNA, the CDR3 is TGTGCCAGCAGATCCTCGGGGGATCAGCACCAGCATTTT.

The rearrangement links TRBV5-4 to TRBJ2-1; TRBD1 is a possible D gene (5 bases). CDR3 length: 15 amino acids. The germline V and J ends were trimmed by 2 bases and 2 bases, with 11 bases remaining between them. Germline CDR1 is SGHNT and CDR2 is YYREEE (reference sequence). The CDR3 DNA reads TGTGCCAGCAGCTTAGGGCAGGGAACCTACAATGAGCAGTTCTTC. It encodes CASSLGQGTYNEQFF.